Following are 14 T cell receptor beta chains from one sample sequenced in a study of PD-1 blockade in classical Hodgkin lymphoma. Regarding time point: newly diagnosed, previously untreated cHL patient sample. Some clones are missing from TCRdb's copy, which holds only in-frame ones; the method was immunoSEQ multiplex PCR. The table lists tens of thousands of clones, over 90% of them singletons. Sample: peripheral blood mononuclear cells (PBMCs). These receptor sequences come from a human donor with classical Hodgkin lymphoma.

The V gene is TRBV6-4, the J gene TRBJ1-5; D gene ambiguous. The CDR3 covers 13 residues. Germline-derived CDR1 and CDR2 are MRHNA and SNTAGT. Trimming removed 2 bases at V and 9 bases at J, with 11 bases between. This CDR3 is CASSDGPNRPQHF. CDR3 bases: TGTGCCAGCAGTGACGGCCCTAATAGGCCCCAGCATTTT.

The rearrangement uses TRBV21-1 and TRBJ2-7; the DNA was not compared with TRBD1, the D call given in the table. TRBV21-1 is annotated as a pseudogene. The CDR3 is 16 amino acids. The CDR3 DNA sequence: TGTGCCAGCAGCAAAGGGGCCGTTCAGGGGCCCTACGAGCAGTACTTC. The encoded protein is CASSKGAVQGPYEQYF.

Only one count was recorded for this clone. The genes are TRBV6-4 and TRBJ2-6; D perhaps matches TRBD1 (6 bases). This CDR3 has 16 residues. Trimming cost V 5 bases and J 1 base, with 12 bases left between them. In germline, CDR1 is MRHNA, CDR2 SNTAGT. CDR3 sequence (DNA): TGTGCCAGCAGTCCCCGACAGGCATCTGGGGCCAACGTCCTGACTTTC. Translation gives CASSPRQASGANVLTF.

This clone was seen only once. The CDR3 protein is CASSSTQGAGELFF. CDR3 DNA sequence: TGTGCCAGCAGCTCTACACAGGGGGCCGGGGAGCTGTTTTTT. The chain is built from TRBV7-3 and TRBJ2-2, with 8 positions matching TRBD1. In germline, CDR1 is SGHTA, CDR2 FQGTGA. This CDR3 is built from 14 residues. The V and J ends lost 4 bases and 6 bases, in that order; junction bases with no gene match: 4.

This chain uses TRBV28 with TRBJ2-1; 8 nucleotides match TRBD2. In germline, CDR1 is MDHEN, CDR2 SYDVKM. V trimming: 4 bases; J trimming: 10 bases; junction bases outside the gene matches: 9. This CDR3 has 14 residues. The CDR3 spells CASSSSGRMREQFF. In nucleotides, the CDR3 is TGTGCCAGCAGTTCCAGCGGGAGAATGAGGGAGCAGTTCTTC.

This clone came up a few times. The rearrangement uses TRBV25-1 and TRBJ1-5, with TRBD1 matching 9 bases. The CDR3 consists of 14 residues. V shed 5 bases and J 9 bases; nucleotides not matched to a gene: 8. Germline V CDR1 and CDR2: MGHDK, SYGVNS. The CDR3 is CASSQGQGLRPQHF. The CDR3, as DNA: TGTGCCAGCAGTCAAGGACAGGGGCTACGGCCCCAGCATTTT.

The CDR3 DNA reads as TGTGCCAGTGTTCCAGATAATTATTCACCCCTCCACTTT. Amino acids: CASVPDNYSPLHF. The rearrangement uses TRBV2 and TRBJ1-6; D unresolved. V was shortened by 9 bases and J by 8 bases, with 14 bases between the two germline ends. In germline, CDR1 is SNHLY, CDR2 FYNNEI. There are 13 residues in the CDR3.

This clone was seen only a few times. The V call is TRBV29-1, the J call TRBJ2-7, with D uncertain. Trimming stripped 6 bases from V and 0 bases from J, with 9 bases between. Germline loops: CDR1 SQVTM, CDR2 ANQGSEA. The CDR3 extends over 12 amino acids. The CDR3 here is CSVAFNSYEQYF. The CDR3 region has the DNA TGCAGCGTCGCATTTAACTCCTACGAGCAGTACTTC.

The chain combines TRBV6-1 with TRBJ1-2; 7 positions match TRBD1. The CDR3 is 12 residues long. V lost 6 bases, J lost 4 bases, and 2 bases stayed unmatched. Per the germline V gene, CDR1 is MNHNS and CDR2 is SASEGT. CDR3: CASRTGIYGYTF. CDR3 coding DNA: TGTGCCAGCAGGACAGGGATCTATGGCTACACCTTC.

J is TRBJ2-5 and V is TRBV5-1; D uncertain. Germline assignment: CDR1 SGHRS and CDR2 YFSETQ. This CDR3 region has 15 residues. Trimming cost V 5 bases and J 0 bases, with 14 bases left between them. CDR3 sequence reads: CASRMYGTYQETQYF. The DNA of the CDR3 is TGCGCCAGCAGAATGTACGGAACCTACCAAGAGACCCAGTACTTC.

This chain's CDR3 is CASSQRGYTSLLNTGELFF. The CDR3 coding sequence is TGTGCCAGCAGCCAAAGGGGCTATACTTCCTTATTGAACACCGGGGAGCTGTTTTTT. The J gene is TRBJ2-2, the V gene TRBV16; the D gene is possibly TRBD1 (5 bases). CDR1 is KGHSY and CDR2 is FQNENV in the germline V gene. CDR3 length: 19 amino acids. Trimming stripped 2 bases from V and 1 base from J, with 20 bases between.

The rearrangement joins TRBV5-1 to TRBJ2-5; 8 positions match TRBD2. The CDR3 totals 14 residues. The junction had 6 bases not matched to a gene; V was cut back by 3 bases and J by 5 bases. Germline V CDR1 and CDR2: SGHRS, YFSETQ. The CDR3 bases are TGCGCCAGCAGCTCGCCGGGACTAGACGAGACCCAGTACTTC. Translating gives CASSSPGLDETQYF.

V gene TRBV2 combines with J gene TRBJ2-6, with unresolved D. The V gene's germline CDR1 is SNHLY and CDR2 FYNNEI. The CDR3 extends over 11 amino acids. V was clipped by 8 bases and J by 4 bases, with 3 bases between them. The CDR3 DNA follows: TGTGCCAGCTGGGGGGCCAACGTCCTGACTTTC. It is translated as CASWGANVLTF.

This chain connects TRBV7-3 to TRBJ2-2, with D maybe TRBD1 (6 bases). Trimming shortened V by 4 bases and J by 0 bases, and 9 bases separated the two germline ends. Germline CDR1 SGHTA, CDR2 FQGTGA. The CDR3 has 15 amino acids. The CDR3 region is CASSSTGTNTGELFF. DNA of the CDR3: TGTGCCAGCAGCTCAACAGGGACGAACACCGGGGAGCTGTTTTTT.